What follows are 17 T cell receptor beta chains derived from one specimen sequenced in a study of T cell repertoires in cytomegalovirus infection. No antigen has been assigned to these receptors. Each CDR3 protein gets one entry after TCRdb re-called the reads with MiXCR. The data hold about 280,000 distinct CDR3 sequences, with less than 25% observed a single time. The sequencing here drew on cultured PBMCs, taken from culture after CMV antigen stimulation. The receptors here all came from a human donor in good health (CMV status not recorded). Some clones in this sample may be carry-over from other donors' samples.

The table lists this clonotype with a few counts. The rearrangement joins TRBV30 to TRBJ1-3; D gene unclear. The CDR3 is made up of 15 amino acids. CDR1 and CDR2 from the germline V gene are GTSNPN and SVGIG (reference sequence). V dropped 2 bases and J dropped 3 bases, with 14 bases sitting between them. Here the CDR3 DNA reads TGTGCCTGGAGTATGGCCCCTTCTGGTGGAAACACCATATATTTT. Protein sequence: CAWSMAPSGGNTIYF.

This clonotype was counted a few times. The V and J genes are TRBV4-1 and TRBJ1-1; D is unclear. Trimming took off 2 bases at V and 5 bases at J, with 9 bases between the two ends. Looked up from germline, CDR1 is MGHRA and CDR2 is YSYEKL. This CDR3 comprises 13 residues. The CDR3 DNA reads TGCGCCAGCAGCCAAATTGGGCGGACTGAAGCTTTCTTT. This gives the protein CASSQIGRTEAFF.

Ten or more counts support this clonotype. The rearrangement links TRBV7-2 to TRBJ1-2; tentatively, D is TRBD1 (6 bases). V was pared by 4 bases and J by 2 bases, with 11 bases between. This CDR3 has 14 residues. Germline V CDR1 and CDR2: SGHTA, FQGNSA. CDR3 nucleotide sequence: TGTGCCAGCAGCTCGGACAGTTTCAACTATGGCTACACCTTC. Its protein product is CASSSDSFNYGYTF.

J is TRBJ2-2 and V is TRBV19, with 7 bases that match TRBD2. V lost 7 bases to trimming and J lost 3 bases; unmatched junction nucleotides: 8. CDR3 length equals 15 residues. Germline lookup yields CDR1 LNHDA and CDR2 SQIVND (reference sequence). CDR3 loop: CASTTARGDTGELFF. CDR3 nucleotides: TGTGCCAGTACCACAGCTCGGGGGGACACCGGGGAGCTGTTTTTT.

In this sample, this clonotype turned up many times. V gene TRBV11-1 combines with J gene TRBJ2-2; 9 bases map to TRBD2. From germline, CDR1 is SGHAT and CDR2 FQDESV (reference sequence). The CDR3 contains 16 residues. Germline trimming cut 4 bases from V and 7 bases from J; bases unmatched to any gene: 10. In DNA, the CDR3 is TGTGCCAGCAGCTCGTCGGCGGGAGGGCGGTTCGGGGAGCTGTTTTTT. It is translated as CASSSSAGGRFGELFF.

This clonotype was counted ten times or more. J is TRBJ2-1 and V is TRBV7-2, with D unresolved. The CDR3 is made up of 12 amino acids. Trimming took off 1 base at V and 7 bases at J, with 5 bases between the two ends. Germline V gene sequence: CDR1 SGHTA, CDR2 FQGNSA. CDR3 sequence (DNA): TGTGCCAGCAGCTTAGTTACTAATGAGCAGTTCTTC. Residues: CASSLVTNEQFF.

This clonotype was found many times. The gene calls are TRBV7-8 and TRBJ2-2; D is ambiguous. This CDR3 region has 17 residues. V was trimmed by 0 bases and J by 7 bases, leaving 18 bases between them. Germline CDR1 and CDR2: SGHVS and FQNEAQ. CDR3 protein: CASSLARRVSPNGELFF. CDR3 coding DNA: TGTGCCAGCAGCTTAGCGCGTAGGGTCTCACCCAACGGGGAGCTGTTTTTT.

This clonotype was observed at least ten times. The chain employs TRBV6-1 and TRBJ1-5; weak D call: TRBD1 (6 bases). There are 15 residues in the CDR3. CDR1 is MNHNS and CDR2 is SASEGT in the germline V gene. Trimming took off 6 bases at V and 5 bases at J, with 17 bases between the two ends. CDR3 sequence (DNA): TGTGCCAGCAGGTACTTATACAGGGCTCATCAGCCCCAGCATTTT. Protein: CASRYLYRAHQPQHF.

This clonotype was seen a handful of times. V and J are TRBV4-1 and TRBJ1-2; no definite D call. With 4 bases removed from V and 8 bases from J, the gap between germline ends came to 20 bases. This CDR3 is built from 15 residues. In germline, CDR1 is MGHRA, CDR2 YSYEKL. The chain's CDR3 is CASSRYLQYVEGYTF. The CDR3 bases are TGCGCCAGCAGCCGATACCTCCAGTATGTCGAAGGCTACACCTTC.

The chain joins TRBV7-2 to TRBJ1-1; D ambiguous. V gave up 1 base and J gave up 4 bases, with 10 bases separating them. CDR3 size: 14 residues. Germline-derived CDR1 and CDR2 are SGHTA and FQGNSA. This CDR3 is CASSLEWGFTEAFF. CDR3 bases: TGTGCCAGCAGCTTAGAATGGGGATTCACTGAAGCTTTCTTT.

This clonotype was recorded a few times. The chain couples TRBV6-5 to TRBJ1-2; the D is unclear. The CDR3 is made up of 13 amino acids. The germline V and J ends were trimmed by 5 bases and 8 bases, with 15 bases remaining between them. CDR1 and CDR2 (germline): MNHEY, SVGAGI. The CDR3 here is CASSINGRGGYTF. The CDR3 nucleotides read TGTGCCAGCAGTATTAACGGGCGAGGGGGCTACACCTTC.

This clonotype occurred many times. V and J are TRBV19 and TRBJ1-2; no firm D call. Trimming left V 5 bases short and J 0 bases short, with 4 bases between. Germline V lookup: CDR1 LNHDA, CDR2 SQIVND (reference sequence). The CDR3 covers 12 residues. CDR3 sequence reads: CASSGTNYGYTF. CDR3 bases: TGTGCCAGTAGTGGGACTAACTATGGCTACACCTTC.

This clonotype was seen more than once but under ten times. The V call is TRBV7-2, the J call TRBJ2-7; D gene uncertain. V lost 1 base, J lost 0 bases, and 7 bases lay in between. The V gene's germline CDR1 is SGHTA and CDR2 FQGNSA. The CDR3 covers 14 residues. The CDR3 sequence is CASSLGAFSYEQYV. DNA of the CDR3: TGTGCCAGCAGCTTAGGAGCCTTCTCCTACGAGCAGTACGTC.

This clonotype was picked up a small number of times. The rearrangement joins TRBV19 to TRBJ1-6; TRBD1 matches at 7 bases. V shed 8 bases, J shed 10 bases, and the junction held 8 bases outside the gene matches. This CDR3 is 13 amino acids long. Germline V lookup: CDR1 LNHDA, CDR2 SQIVND (reference sequence). In nucleotides, the CDR3 is TGTGCCAGTTCCGACAGGGACAGATCACCCCTCCACTTT. This codes for CASSDRDRSPLHF.

This clonotype was observed at least ten times. The chain couples TRBV7-6 to TRBJ1-2; D ambiguous. CDR1 and CDR2 (germline): SGHVS, FNYEAQ. This CDR3 comprises 14 residues. Trimming took off 5 bases at V and 7 bases at J, with 17 bases between the two ends. The CDR3 bases are TGTGCCAGCAGCACCGGAGATTCATCCCGTGGCTACACCTTC. Residues: CASSTGDSSRGYTF. Combining the CDR3 with reference TRBV7-6 and TRBJ1-2 gives the whole variable domain GAGVSQSPRYKVTKRGQDVALRCDPISGHVSLYWYRQALGQGPEFLTYFNYEAQQDKSGLPNDRFSAERPEGSISTLTIQRTEQRDSAMYRCASSTGDSSRGYTFGSGTRLTVV.

This clonotype appeared once. A much larger clone differs from this one at a single base, so this may be a read error. The chain employs TRBV27 and TRBJ2-7; possible D gene TRBD2, 6 bases. The CDR3 is made up of 17 amino acids. With 5 bases removed from V and 6 bases from J, the gap between germline ends came to 26 bases. Germline CDR1 reads MNHEY; CDR2 reads SMNVEV (reference sequence). CDR3 protein: CASSPSNAASVPREQYF. CDR3 nucleotides: TGTGCCAGCAGTCCCTCCAACGCGGCTAGCGTCCCCCGCGAGCAGTACTTC.

This rearrangement joins TRBV30 to TRBJ1-1, with D unclear. Germline V gene lookup returns CDR1 GTSNPN and CDR2 SVGIG (reference sequence). This CDR3 comprises 13 residues. With 3 bases removed from V and 1 base from J, the gap between germline ends came to 9 bases. The CDR3 is CAWRGSTNTEAFF. CDR3 in DNA: TGTGCCTGGAGAGGGAGTACGAACACTGAAGCTTTCTTT.